This TCR beta chain came from a study of control samples from healthy donors and cancer patients. Trimming removed 10 bases at V and 1 base at J, with 17 bases between. Germline V CDR1 and CDR2: WSHSY, SAAADI. The CDR3 is 14 residues long. Sequencing used immunoSEQ multiplex PCR; TCRdb keeps in-frame clones, though not all of them. The sample lists more than 70,000 clones, around 92% seen once, with around 20% in the top ten. The source of this sequence is a man aged 60 to 69 with lung cancer. The chain employs TRBV10-2 and TRBJ2-7; D gene unclear. Sequenced: PBMCs. The CDR3 sequence: CAISKWPASYEQYF. CDR3 nucleotides: TGCGCCATCTCCAAATGGCCAGCTTCCTACGAGCAGTACTTC.